This TCR beta chain was identified in a study of T cell changes during pregnancy in multiple sclerosis. Germline V gene sequence: CDR1 MNHNS, CDR2 SASEGT. Trimming took 0 bases from V and 6 from J, leaving 11 bases between them. This CDR3 has 15 residues. Method: immunoSEQ multiplex PCR; TCRdb's copy keeps in-frame clones and lacks some. The sample has fewer than 85,000 clones, 93% seen once. The clonotype was recovered from a female donor with multiple sclerosis, enrolled in a pregnancy study. The source was peripheral blood, collected in the second trimester of pregnancy. The chain combines TRBV6-1 with TRBJ1-4; D not certain. The DNA for the CDR3 is TGTGCCAGCAGTGAAGCTCCAACGGGGTATGAAAAACTGTTTTTT. Residues: CASSEAPTGYEKLFF.